The clone carrying this T cell receptor (beta chain) was observed a few times. PCR used 60 Vbeta primers and 13 Jbeta primers. Generated by immunoSEQ multiplex PCR, the TCRdb table keeps only in-frame clones and is missing some. The data contain 75,000 to 95,000 clones, under 80% of them singletons. Trimming stripped 1 base from V and 9 bases from J, with 19 bases between. CDR3 size: 15 residues. Germline CDR1 and CDR2: MDHEN and SYDVKM. This entry comes from a study of cytomegalovirus exposure and HLA in healthy donors. The receptor's source is a woman in her twenties or thirties in good health and CMV-seronegative. The source material was PBMCs. This chain uses TRBV28 with TRBJ2-7; D might be TRBD1 (7 bases). The CDR3 is CASSLYGQGGLGQYF. The CDR3, as DNA: TGTGCCAGCAGTTTATACGGGCAGGGGGGCCTCGGGCAGTACTTC.